Listed below are T cell receptor beta chains from one sample, sequenced in a study of T cell changes during pregnancy in multiple sclerosis. Produced via immunoSEQ multiplex PCR; TCRdb's table is partial and in-frame only. The profile shows roughly 32,000 clones, about 93% of them singletons. Sequences were derived from CD4+ T cells from peripheral blood mononuclear cells, sampled in the second trimester of pregnancy. Receptors originate from a female donor with multiple sclerosis, enrolled in a pregnancy study. CDR3s include the opening cysteine and the closing phenylalanine or tryptophan. The D gene is left open where the match is weak. Rows may omit the clone size; those that give it use once, few, many or a size class.

D	J	size	V	CDR3	DNA
TRBD2	TRBJ2-6	NA	TRBV19	CASSIPRGGFGANVLTF	TGTGCCAGTAGTATTCCTCGCGGGGGGTTCGGGGCCAACGTCCTGACTTTC
TRBD1	TRBJ1-1	NA	TRBV23-1	CASSHPPVSAGGGEAFF	TGCGCCAGCAGTCATCCCCCAGTCAGCGCAGGGGGCGGTGAAGCTTTCTTT
NA	TRBJ1-2	few	TRBV7-8	CASSPGQNYYGYTF	TGTGCCAGCAGCCCAGGACAGAACTACTATGGCTACACCTTC
NA	TRBJ1-2	NA	TRBV30	CAWSAGFGYTF	TGTGCCTGGAGTGCAGGGTTTGGCTACACCTTC
NA	TRBJ1-4	NA	TRBV7-9	CASSLGATRLFF	TGTGCCAGCAGCTTAGGAGCTACTAGGCTGTTTTTT
TRBD1	TRBJ1-2	NA	TRBV9	CASSPGQGTYGYTF	TGTGCCAGCAGCCCGGGACAGGGCACATATGGCTACACCTTC
TRBD2	TRBJ2-3	NA	TRBV28	CASWGGPTDTQYF	TGTGCCAGCTGGGGGGGTCCGACAGATACGCAGTATTTT
NA	TRBJ1-2	NA	TRBV11-2	CASSQKPRGGYTF	TGTGCCAGCAGCCAAAAACCCAGGGGTGGCTACACCTTC
NA	TRBJ1-5	NA	TRBV5-8	CASSFRDRGQPQHF	TGTGCCAGCAGCTTCCGAGACAGAGGTCAGCCCCAGCATTTT
NA	TRBJ1-1	NA	TRBV15	CATSRPDLAEAFF	TGTGCCACCAGCAGACCTGACTTGGCTGAAGCTTTCTTT
TRBD2	TRBJ2-1	NA	TRBV6-4	CASSLTGTSASSYNEQFF	TGTGCCAGCAGTCTTACGGGTACTAGCGCGAGCTCCTACAATGAGCAGTTCTTC
NA	TRBJ2-2	NA	TRBV7-8	CASSLGRATGELFF	TGTGCCAGCAGCTTAGGCAGGGCCACCGGGGAGCTGTTTTTT
NA	TRBJ1-1	NA	TRBV28	CASSPGVGGTEAFF	TGTGCCAGCAGTCCGGGGGTGGGAGGAACTGAAGCTTTCTTT
TRBD1	TRBJ2-3	NA	TRBV5-1	CASGQGNTDTQYF	TGCGCCTCCGGACAGGGGAACACAGATACGCAGTATTTT
TRBD1	TRBJ2-2	NA	TRBV28	CASSFSGQGNRELFF	TGTGCCAGCAGTTTTTCCGGACAGGGAAACCGGGAGCTGTTTTTT
NA	TRBJ2-7	NA	TRBV11-1	CASSFHNSYEQYF	TGTGCCAGCAGCTTCCACAACTCCTACGAGCAGTACTTC
NA	TRBJ2-5	once	TRBV5-4	CASSDTGTLQETQYF	TGTGCCAGCAGCGACACAGGGACCCTTCAAGAGACCCAGTACTTC
NA	TRBJ2-3	NA	TRBV7-6	CASSSTGQLSTDTQYF	TGTGCCAGCAGCTCAACCGGACAGCTCAGCACAGATACGCAGTATTTT
NA	TRBJ2-3	NA	TRBV27	CASSLERFTDTQYF	TGTGCCAGCAGTTTAGAGAGATTCACAGATACGCAGTATTTT
NA	TRBJ2-5	NA	TRBV7-2	CASRSNPRSQETQYF	TGTGCCAGCAGGTCTAATCCTCGGTCCCAAGAGACCCAGTACTTC
TRBD1	TRBJ1-5	once	TRBV6-1	CASSGRTGRRDQPQHF	TGTGCCAGCAGTGGTCGGACAGGGCGAAGGGATCAGCCCCAGCATTTT
NA	TRBJ1-1	NA	TRBV9	CASSVGGMNTEAFF	TGTGCCAGCAGCGTGGGAGGAATGAACACTGAAGCTTTCTTT
TRBD2	TRBJ2-1	NA	TRBV2	CASRASGILEQFF	TGTGCCAGCAGGGCTAGCGGGATTCTTGAGCAGTTCTTC
NA	TRBJ1-3	NA	TRBV6-5	CASSYRGVSGNTIYF	TGTGCCAGCAGTTACCGTGGAGTCTCTGGAAACACCATATATTTT
TRBD2	TRBJ2-3	NA	TRBV2	CASSPGTSGRALDTQYF	TGTGCCAGCAGCCCCGGGACTAGCGGGAGGGCCCTAGATACGCAGTATTTT
TRBD1	TRBJ1-6	NA	TRBV7-8	CASSRRGTVGSPLHF	TGTGCCAGCAGCCGTAGGGGGACAGTGGGGTCACCCCTCCACTTT
TRBD1	TRBJ1-2	NA	TRBV9	CASSEPGTGGYTF	TGTGCCAGCAGCGAACCCGGGACAGGGGGCTACACCTTC
NA	TRBJ2-3	NA	TRBV9	CASSIRGDTQYF	TGTGCCAGCAGCATAAGGGGAGATACGCAGTATTTT
NA	TRBJ2-5	NA	TRBV5-4	CASSLDRDFLQETQYF	TGTGCCAGCAGCTTGGATCGGGACTTCCTACAAGAGACCCAGTACTTC
NA	TRBJ2-4	NA	TRBV30	CAWRSRHGKNIQYF	TGTGCCTGGAGGTCGAGGCATGGCAAAAACATTCAGTACTTC
TRBD1	TRBJ2-7	NA	TRBV29-1	CSVGQGIYEQYF	TGCAGCGTTGGACAGGGAATCTACGAGCAGTACTTC
NA	TRBJ2-2	NA	TRBV19	CASSIRRDTGELFF	TGTGCCAGTAGTATACGTCGGGACACCGGGGAGCTGTTTTTT
NA	TRBJ2-2	NA	TRBV7-2	CASSSAGFGELFF	TGTGCCAGCAGCTCGGCGGGATTCGGGGAGCTGTTTTTT
TRBD2	TRBJ2-1	NA	TRBV5-4	CASSLASGRSYNEQFF	TGTGCCAGCAGCTTGGCCAGCGGGAGATCATACAATGAGCAGTTCTTC
TRBD2	TRBJ2-3	NA	TRBV29-1	CSARAGREGQGQYF	TGCAGCGCCCGGGCCGGGCGGGAGGGCCAAGGGCAGTATTTT
NA	TRBJ2-5	NA	TRBV5-4	CASSSGQETQYF	TGTGCCAGCAGCTCCGGCCAAGAGACCCAGTACTTC
NA	TRBJ1-3	NA	TRBV6-5	CASSYRKTVGNTIYF	TGTGCCAGCAGTTACCGGAAGACAGTGGGAAACACCATATATTTT
TRBD1	TRBJ1-2	once	TRBV6-5	CASGLQGFNGYTF	TGTGCCAGCGGATTACAGGGGTTTAATGGCTACACCTTC
NA	TRBJ1-2	NA	TRBV5-1	CASSFRQDSNYGYTF	TGCGCCAGCAGCTTTCGACAGGACTCTAACTATGGCTACACCTTC
NA	TRBJ1-1	NA	TRBV14	CASSHRRWNTEAFF	TGTGCCAGCAGCCACCGTCGGTGGAACACTGAAGCTTTCTTT